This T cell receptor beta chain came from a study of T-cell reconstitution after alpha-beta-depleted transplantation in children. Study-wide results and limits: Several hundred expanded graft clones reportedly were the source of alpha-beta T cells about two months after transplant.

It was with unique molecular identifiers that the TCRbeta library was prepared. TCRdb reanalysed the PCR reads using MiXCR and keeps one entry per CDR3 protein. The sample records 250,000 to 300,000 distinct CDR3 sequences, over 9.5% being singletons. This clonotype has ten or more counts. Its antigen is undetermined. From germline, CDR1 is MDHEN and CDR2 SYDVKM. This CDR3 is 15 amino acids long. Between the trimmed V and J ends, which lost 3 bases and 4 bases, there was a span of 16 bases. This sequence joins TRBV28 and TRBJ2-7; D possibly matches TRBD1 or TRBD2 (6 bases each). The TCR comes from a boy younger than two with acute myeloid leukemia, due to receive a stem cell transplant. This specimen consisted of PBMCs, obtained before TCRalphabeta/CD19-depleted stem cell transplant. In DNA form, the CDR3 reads TGTGCCAGCAGTTTGGGGGGCTTAGTAACTTACGAGCAGTACTTC. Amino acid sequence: CASSLGGLVTYEQYF.